The 9 T cell receptor beta chains given below trace back to one sample, sequenced in a study of PD-L1 blockade in urothelial cancer. This table comes from immunoSEQ multiplex PCR, and its TCRdb copy is limited to in-frame clones, with some not included. The sample comprises some 40,000 clones, 80% to 95% of which are singletons, and roughly 8% rests with the top ten. Sequenced material: PBMCs, taken around atezolizumab (anti-PD-L1) treatment. Receptor source: a man aged 65 to 85 with urothelial cancer.

This clone has only one observation. The chain uses TRBV7-9 and TRBJ2-1; the match to TRBD2 covers 13 bases. The CDR3 extends over 17 amino acids. Germline V gene lookup returns CDR1 SEHNR and CDR2 FQNEAQ (reference sequence). V dropped 5 bases and J dropped 8; count of bases not matched to a gene: 12. The chain's CDR3 is CASSVGTSGNLYYEQFF. The CDR3 bases are TGTGCCAGCAGCGTCGGGACTAGCGGGAATTTATACTATGAGCAGTTCTTC.

The chain is built from TRBV28 and TRBJ2-1, with TRBD2 matching 7 bases. Per the germline V gene, CDR1 is MDHEN and CDR2 is SYDVKM. This CDR3 contains 16 residues. Trimming cost V 3 bases and J 2 bases; bases outside gene matches: 7. In DNA, the CDR3 is TGTGCCAGCAGTTTTGTCTACAGCGGGGCCTACAATGAGCAGTTCTTC. Protein sequence: CASSFVYSGAYNEQFF.

This clone was observed once. The gene calls are TRBV18 and TRBJ2-1, with 15 nucleotides matching TRBD2. Germline CDR1 reads KGHSH; CDR2 reads LQKENI. V shed 3 bases and J 10 bases; nucleotides not matched to a gene: 10. The length of the CDR3 is 17 residues. As DNA, the CDR3 is TGTGCCAGCTCACCTACCCGGGGACTAGCGGGAGGAGGCGAGCAGTTCTTC. It encodes CASSPTRGLAGGGEQFF.

The J gene is TRBJ2-2, the V gene TRBV28; D is unresolved. Trimming took 5 bases from V and 2 from J, leaving 6 bases between them. The CDR3 sequence is 13 residues long. In germline, CDR1 is MDHEN, CDR2 SYDVKM. In nucleotides, the CDR3 is TGTGCCAGCAGTCCCTTCAACACCGGGGAGCTGTTTTTT. Its translation: CASSPFNTGELFF.

This chain joins TRBV19 and TRBJ1-2; 7 bases line up with TRBD1. There are 15 residues in the CDR3. Losses at the gene ends were 5 bases for V and 4 bases for J; bases not matched to a gene: 10. The germline V gene has CDR1 LNHDA and CDR2 SQIVND (reference sequence). The chain's CDR3 is CASSRILDRFYGYTF. The CDR3 DNA reads TGTGCCAGTAGTCGCATTTTGGACAGGTTCTATGGCTACACCTTC. Combining the CDR3 with reference TRBV19 and TRBJ1-2 gives the whole variable domain DGGITQSPKYLFRKEGQNVTLSCEQNLNHDAMYWYRQDPGQGLRLIYYSQIVNDFQKGDIAEGYSVSREKKESFPLTVTSAQKNPTAFYLCASSRILDRFYGYTFGSGTRLTVV.

The rearrangement links TRBV10-1 to TRBJ2-3; 11 positions agree with TRBD2. The V and J ends lost 5 bases and 7 bases, in that order; junction bases with no gene match: 5. The CDR3 is 14 amino acids. Looked up from germline, CDR1 is WNHNN and CDR2 is SYGVQD (reference sequence). Written as DNA, the CDR3 is TGCGCCAGCAGTACTAGCGGGAGTAAGAATACGCAGTATTTT. As protein: CASSTSGSKNTQYF.

The chain joins TRBV6-6 to TRBJ1-2; D call uncertain. Trimming shortened V by 6 bases and J by 7 bases, and 24 bases separated the two germline ends. The germline V gene has CDR1 MNHNY and CDR2 SVGAGI (reference sequence). The CDR3 length is 16 residues. The CDR3 nucleotides read TGTGCCAGCAGCCCACAAGGCGGCAAGCCAGCGGTTGGCTACACCTTC. It codes for CASSPQGGKPAVGYTF.

This chain links TRBV28 with TRBJ2-1; no definite D call. Deletions cut 1 base from V and 4 bases from J, with 2 bases between. This CDR3 region has 12 residues. Germline V lookup: CDR1 MDHEN, CDR2 SYDVKM. The CDR3 loop is CASSLSYNEQFF. The CDR3 region has the DNA TGTGCCAGCAGTTTATCTTACAATGAGCAGTTCTTC. Based on the CDR3 plus reference TRBV28 and TRBJ2-1, the full variable domain is DVKVTQSSRYLVKRTGEKVFLECVQDMDHENMFWYRQDPGLGLRLIYFSYDVKMKEKGDIPEGYSVSREKKERFSLILESASTNQTSMYLCASSLSYNEQFFGPGTRLTVL.

V and J are TRBV7-2 and TRBJ2-1, with TRBD1 matching over 12 bases. V dropped 2 bases and J dropped 8; count of bases not matched to a gene: 7. CDR1 SGHTA and CDR2 FQGNSA come from the germline V gene. This CDR3 is built from 16 residues. The CDR3 reads CASSLRGTGGTDEQFF. The CDR3 nucleotides are TGTGCCAGCAGCTTAAGAGGGACAGGGGGCACAGATGAGCAGTTCTTC.